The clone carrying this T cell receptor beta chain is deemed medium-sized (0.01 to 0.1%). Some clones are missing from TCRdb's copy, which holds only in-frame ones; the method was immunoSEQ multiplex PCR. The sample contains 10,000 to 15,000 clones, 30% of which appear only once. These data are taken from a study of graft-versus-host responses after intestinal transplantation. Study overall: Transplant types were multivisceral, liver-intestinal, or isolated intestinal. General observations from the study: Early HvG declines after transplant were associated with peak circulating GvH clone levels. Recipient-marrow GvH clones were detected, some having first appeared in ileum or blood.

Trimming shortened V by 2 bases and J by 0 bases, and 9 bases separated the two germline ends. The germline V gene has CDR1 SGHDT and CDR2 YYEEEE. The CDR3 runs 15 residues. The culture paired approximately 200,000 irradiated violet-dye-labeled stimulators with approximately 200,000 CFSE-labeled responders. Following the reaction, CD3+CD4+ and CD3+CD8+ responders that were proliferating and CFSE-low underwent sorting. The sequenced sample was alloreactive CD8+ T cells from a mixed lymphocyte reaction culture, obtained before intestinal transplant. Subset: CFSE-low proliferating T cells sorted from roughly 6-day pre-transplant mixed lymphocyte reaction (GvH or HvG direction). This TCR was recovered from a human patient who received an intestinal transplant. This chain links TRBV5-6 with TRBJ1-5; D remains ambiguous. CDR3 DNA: TGTGCCAGCAGCTTAAATGAGTATAGCAATCAGCCCCAGCATTTT. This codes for CASSLNEYSNQPQHF. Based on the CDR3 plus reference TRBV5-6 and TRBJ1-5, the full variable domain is DAGVTQSPTHLIKTRGQQVTLRCSPKSGHDTVSWYQQALGQGPQFIFQYYEEEERQRGNFPDRFSGHQFPNYSSELNVNALLLGDSALYLCASSLNEYSNQPQHFGDGTRLSIL.